The T cell receptor (beta chain) described here comes from a study of T cells in Graves' hyperthyroidism and ophthalmopathy. The V segment lost 5 bases and the J segment 4 bases; nucleotides outside the gene matches: 13. The CDR3 is made up of 16 amino acids. CDR1 and CDR2 from the germline V gene are DFQATT and SNEGSKA (reference sequence). The investigators amplified TCR beta CDR3 regions from RNA transcripts. With the HTBI primer set, the TCR CDR3 went through a first round of RT-PCR. One entry per CDR3 protein results from TCRdb running MiXCR on the multiplex PCR reads. Altogether around 690,000 distinct CDR3 sequences are present, under 25% being singletons, with the ten largest covering 30% to 40%.

The rearrangement links TRBV20-1 to TRBJ2-1; 8 bases map to TRBD2. The specimen was blood. This receptor was identified in a man aged 25 to 40 with Graves' ophthalmopathy. The CDR3 spells CSAQRVAGTPYNEQFF. The CDR3 region has the DNA TGCAGTGCTCAGAGGGTAGCGGGGACCCCGTACAATGAGCAGTTCTTC.